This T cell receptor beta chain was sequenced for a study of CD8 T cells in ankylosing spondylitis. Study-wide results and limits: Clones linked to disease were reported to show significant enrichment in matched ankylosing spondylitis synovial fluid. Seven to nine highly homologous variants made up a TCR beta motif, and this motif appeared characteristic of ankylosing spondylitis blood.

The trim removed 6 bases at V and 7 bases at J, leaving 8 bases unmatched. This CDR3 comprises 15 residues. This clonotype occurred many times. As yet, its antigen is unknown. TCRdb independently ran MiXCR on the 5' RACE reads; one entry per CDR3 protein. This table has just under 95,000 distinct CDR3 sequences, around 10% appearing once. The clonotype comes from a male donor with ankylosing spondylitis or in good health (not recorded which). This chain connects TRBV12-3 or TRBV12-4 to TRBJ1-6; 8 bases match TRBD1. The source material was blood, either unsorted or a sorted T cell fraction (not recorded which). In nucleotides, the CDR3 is TGTGCCAGCAGGGGACAGGAGGTCTCCAATTCACCCCTCCACTTT. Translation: CASRGQEVSNSPLHF.